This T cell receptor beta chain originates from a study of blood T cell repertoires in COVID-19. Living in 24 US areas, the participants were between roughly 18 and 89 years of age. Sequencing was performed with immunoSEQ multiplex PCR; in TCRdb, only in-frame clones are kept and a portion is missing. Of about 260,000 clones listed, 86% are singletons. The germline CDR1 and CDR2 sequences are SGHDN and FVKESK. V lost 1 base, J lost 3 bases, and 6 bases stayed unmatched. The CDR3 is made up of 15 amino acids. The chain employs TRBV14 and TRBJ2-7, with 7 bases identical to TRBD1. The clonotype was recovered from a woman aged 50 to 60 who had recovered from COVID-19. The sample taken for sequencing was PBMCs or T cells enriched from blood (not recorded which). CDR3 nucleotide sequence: TGTGCCAGCAGCCAAGTTCAGGGGGAACACTACGAGCAGTACTTC. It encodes CASSQVQGEHYEQYF.